This record covers a single T cell receptor (beta chain). What it recognizes is unknown. Profiling relied on immunoSEQ multiplex PCR, and the TCRdb table lists in-frame clones only, not all of them. Among tens of thousands of clones, roughly 80% were seen once, and the ten largest hold about 0.42%. This sample was taken from a study of OX40 agonist ivuxolimab in advanced cancers. The study, taken as a whole, reports: At doses 0.1 to 3.0 mg/kg, CD4+ and CD8+ clones expanded.

Germline V gives CDR1 MDHEN, CDR2 SYDVKM. The ends were cut back, 5 bases at V and 4 bases at J, with 14 bases in the middle. CDR3 length: 14 amino acids. The chain recombines TRBV28 with TRBJ1-2; tentative D call: TRBD1 (5 bases). The TCR comes from an adult with an advanced solid tumor such as melanoma, head and neck, liver or kidney cancer. Sequences were derived from CD4+ or CD8+ T cells sorted from blood, sampled in a trial of the OX40 agonist ivuxolimab. CDR3 loop: CASSTGGAAYGYTF. CDR3 DNA sequence: TGTGCCAGCAGTACTGGAGGGGCAGCCTATGGCTACACCTTC.